These 9 T cell receptor beta chains originate from one sample sequenced in a study of breast tumors, draining lymph nodes, adjacent tissues. Axillary draining lymph nodes of breast cancer patients supplied the node samples. MiXCR, run by TCRdb on the multiplex PCR reads, gives a single entry per CDR3 protein. The sample includes roughly 100,000 distinct CDR3 sequences, less than 40% of them seen just once. What was sequenced was axillary lymph node tissue. These TCRs come from a female donor with breast cancer. Some clones in this sample may be carry-over from other donors' samples.

Points on this clonotype: A clone one base away is much larger, so this may be a read error. The chain carries TRBV6-5 and TRBJ2-3, with 7 positions matching TRBD1. The end of the DNA aligns better with TRBJ1-5, so the J call may be wrong. The CDR3 sequence is 15 residues long. Germline assignment: CDR1 MNHEY and CDR2 SVGAGI. The CDR3 coding sequence is TGTGCCAGCAGTTACTCAGGGGGCCCCACAGATACGCAGCATTTT. Residues: CASSYSGGPTDTQHF.

This clonotype showed up many times. The CDR3 DNA reads as TGTGCCAGCAGCTTAGATGGGCGGCAGGAGACCCAGTACTTC. It encodes CASSLDGRQETQYF. V usage is TRBV11-3 and J usage is TRBJ2-5; unclear D gene. Germline values: CDR1 SGHNT, CDR2 YENEEA. Trimming removed 0 bases from V and 5 bases from J, with 10 bases in between. The CDR3 length is 14 residues. Combining the CDR3 with reference TRBV11-3 and TRBJ2-5 gives the whole variable domain EAGVVQSPRYKIIEKKQPVAFWCNPISGHNTLYWYLQNLGQGPELLIRYENEEAVDDSQLPKDRFSAERLKGVDSTLKIQPAELGDSAVYLCASSLDGRQETQYFGPGTRLLVL.

This clonotype was recorded at least ten times. This CDR3 reads CASTKEGIPYNEQFF. In nucleotides, the CDR3 is TGTGCCAGCACTAAAGAGGGGATTCCCTACAATGAGCAGTTCTTC. This chain uses TRBV5-5 with TRBJ2-1; D might be TRBD1 or TRBD2, each matching 5 bases. Germline CDR1 reads SGHKS; CDR2 reads YYEKEE (reference sequence). Trimming removed 6 bases at V and 2 bases at J, with 15 bases between. This CDR3 is built from 15 residues.

Details on this clonotype: The conserved closing phenylalanine or tryptophan is absent in this CDR3, likely reflecting a read error. The CDR3 region has the DNA TGTGCCTGCAGAAAAGGTGCTGTAAAAGAAACCCAGTACCTC. Protein: CACRKGAVKETQYL. V gene TRBV7-6 combines with J gene TRBJ2-5; no firm D call. CDR1 SGHVS and CDR2 FNYEAQ come from the germline V gene. The CDR3 runs to 14 residues.

This clonotype occurred many times. V gene TRBV28 combines with J gene TRBJ2-7; D is tentatively TRBD1 or TRBD2 (5 bases each). The ends were cut back, 4 bases at V and 6 bases at J, with 16 bases in the middle. Germline CDR1 and CDR2: MDHEN and SYDVKM. CDR3 length: 14 residues. The DNA of the CDR3 is TGTGCCAGCAGTTGGCGTGGGGGAGTTTCCGAGCAGTACTTC. It yields the protein CASSWRGGVSEQYF.

The gene calls are TRBV5-1 and TRBJ2-6; D unclear. The V end lost 4 bases, the J end lost 0 bases, and 11 bases lay between the germline ends. The CDR3 runs 16 residues. Germline lookup yields CDR1 SGHRS and CDR2 YFSETQ. The CDR3 here is CASSRRWSSGANVLTF. The CDR3 DNA follows: TGCGCCAGCAGCCGTCGATGGAGCTCTGGGGCCAACGTCCTGACTTTC.

This clonotype was recorded many times. V usage is TRBV7-9 and J usage is TRBJ1-2, with 7 bases identical to TRBD1. The CDR3 length is 17 residues. J was trimmed by 4 bases and V by 0 bases; bases with no gene match: 11. Germline CDR1 and CDR2: SEHNR and FQNEAQ (reference sequence). CDR3 sequence reads: CASSLALRGQWVYGYTF. The CDR3 DNA reads as TGTGCCAGCAGCTTAGCGTTACGGGGACAGTGGGTCTATGGCTACACCTTC.

At least ten counts were recorded for this clonotype. Just one base apart from a much larger clone, this may be a read error. Because the CDR3 is missing its conserved closing phenylalanine or tryptophan, this is likely a read error. The chain carries TRBV9 and TRBJ2-5; D remains unclear. The CDR3 is made up of 13 amino acids. With 0 bases removed from V and 3 bases from J, the gap between germline ends came to 6 bases. CDR1 SGDLS and CDR2 YYNGEE come from the germline V gene. The CDR3 DNA follows: TGTGCCAGCAGCGTAGCCCCTGAAGAGACCCAGTACTCC. Its translation is CASSVAPEETQYS.

The chain employs TRBV9 and TRBJ1-4; TRBD1 agrees at 12 bases. The J segment lost 9 bases and the V segment lost 4 bases, leaving 7 bases of the junction unmatched. Germline V gives CDR1 SGDLS, CDR2 YYNGEE. This CDR3 is 15 amino acids long. CDR3 in amino acids: CASSLGTGGEKKLFF. The CDR3 DNA follows: TGTGCCAGCAGCCTTGGGACAGGGGGCGAAAAAAAACTGTTTTTT.